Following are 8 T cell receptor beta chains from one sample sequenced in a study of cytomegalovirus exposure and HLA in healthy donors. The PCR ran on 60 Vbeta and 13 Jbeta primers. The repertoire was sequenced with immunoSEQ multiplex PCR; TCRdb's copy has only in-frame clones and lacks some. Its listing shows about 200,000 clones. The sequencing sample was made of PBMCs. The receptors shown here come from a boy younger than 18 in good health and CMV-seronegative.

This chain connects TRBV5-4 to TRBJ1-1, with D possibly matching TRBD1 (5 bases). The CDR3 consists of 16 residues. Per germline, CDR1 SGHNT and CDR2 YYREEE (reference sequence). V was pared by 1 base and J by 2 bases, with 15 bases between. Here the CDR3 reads CASSLSRGAVNTEAFF. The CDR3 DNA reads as TGTGCCAGCAGCTTGTCTAGGGGCGCGGTAAACACTGAAGCTTTCTTT.

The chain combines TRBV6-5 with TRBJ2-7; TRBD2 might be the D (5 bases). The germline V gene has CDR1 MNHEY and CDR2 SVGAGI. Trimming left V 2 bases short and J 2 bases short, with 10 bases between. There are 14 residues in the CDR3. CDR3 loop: CASSYTSGTYEQYF. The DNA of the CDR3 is TGTGCCAGCAGTTACACTTCCGGGACCTACGAGCAGTACTTC.

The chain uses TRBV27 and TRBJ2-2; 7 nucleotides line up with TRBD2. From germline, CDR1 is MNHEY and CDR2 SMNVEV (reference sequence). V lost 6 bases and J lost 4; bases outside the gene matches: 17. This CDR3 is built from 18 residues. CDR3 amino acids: CASSKYWWGGEGTGELFF. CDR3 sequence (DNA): TGTGCCAGCAGCAAATACTGGTGGGGGGGAGAGGGCACCGGGGAGCTGTTTTTT.

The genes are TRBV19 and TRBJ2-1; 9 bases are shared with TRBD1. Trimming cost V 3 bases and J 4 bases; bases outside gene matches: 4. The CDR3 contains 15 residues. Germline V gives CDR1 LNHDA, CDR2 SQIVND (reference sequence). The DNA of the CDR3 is TGTGCCAGTAGTATGGGGACAGGGATATACAATGAGCAGTTCTTC. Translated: CASSMGTGIYNEQFF.

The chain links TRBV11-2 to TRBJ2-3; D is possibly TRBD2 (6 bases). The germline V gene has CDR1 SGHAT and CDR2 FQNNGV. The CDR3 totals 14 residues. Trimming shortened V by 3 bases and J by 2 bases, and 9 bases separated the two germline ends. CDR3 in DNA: TGTGCCAGCAGCTTGGGACTTGACACAGATACGCAGTATTTT. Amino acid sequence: CASSLGLDTDTQYF.

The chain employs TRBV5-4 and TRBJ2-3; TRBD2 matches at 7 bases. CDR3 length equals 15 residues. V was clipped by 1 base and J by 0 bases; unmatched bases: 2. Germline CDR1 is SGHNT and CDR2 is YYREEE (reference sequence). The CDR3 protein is CASSLYGGSTDTQYF. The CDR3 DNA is TGTGCCAGCAGCTTGTACGGGGGGAGCACAGATACGCAGTATTTT.

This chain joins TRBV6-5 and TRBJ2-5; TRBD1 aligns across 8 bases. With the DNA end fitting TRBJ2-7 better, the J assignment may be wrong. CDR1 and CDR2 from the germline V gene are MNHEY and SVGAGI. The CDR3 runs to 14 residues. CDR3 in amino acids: CASSYDRGSYEQYF. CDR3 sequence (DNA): TGTGCCAGCAGTTACGACAGGGGATCCTACGAGCAGTACTTC.

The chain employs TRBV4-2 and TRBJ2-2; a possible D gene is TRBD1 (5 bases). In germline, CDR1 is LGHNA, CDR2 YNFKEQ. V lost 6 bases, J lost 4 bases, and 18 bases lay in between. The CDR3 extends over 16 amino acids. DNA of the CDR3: TGTGCCAGCAGTCACGACAGAACCGCGGCCACCGGGGAGCTGTTTTTT. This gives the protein CASSHDRTAATGELFF.